A single TCR beta chain is shown here with its context. TCRdb used MiXCR to reprocess the 5' RACE reads, holding one entry per CDR3 protein. The sample lists roughly 500,000 distinct CDR3 sequences; less than 25% were seen once. These data come from a study of identical twins. Germline V gene lookup returns CDR1 SGHTA and CDR2 FQGNSA. The CDR3 is 13 amino acids. The J segment lost 5 bases and the V segment lost 0 bases, leaving 1 base of the junction unmatched. These data were also reused for a study on T cells expressing NK-cell markers. In that study: Sequenced donors, eight in total, included seven who were HCMV-seropositive and one who was seronegative. As a fraction of CD8+ T cells, dominant NKG2C+ clonotypes reached roughly 1.0-7.5% in 5 or 6 donors. HCMV specificity of the expanded NKG2C+ T cell clones stayed unclear.

The sequencing sample was made of CD4+ T cells sorted from blood. This rearrangement joins TRBV7-2 to TRBJ2-7, with 7 bases identical to TRBD1. The receptor's source is a woman between 18 and 30 years old in good health. The CDR3 protein is CASSLATGNEQYF. Written as DNA, the CDR3 is TGTGCCAGCAGCTTAGCGACAGGGAACGAGCAGTACTTC. Looking up the rest from reference TRBV7-2 and TRBJ2-7 gives the full variable domain: GAGVSQSPSNKVTEKGKDVELRCDPISGHTALYWYRQSLGQGLEFLIYFQGNSAPDKSGLPSDRFSAERTGGSVSTLTIQRTQQEDSAVYLCASSLATGNEQYFGPGTRLTVT.